Presented here are 4 T cell receptor beta chains from one specimen sequenced in a study of blood T cell repertoires in COVID-19. Measured with immunoSEQ multiplex PCR; TCRdb has only the in-frame clones, and not every one. The sample records about 350,000 clones, under 95% being singletons. Sequencing used peripheral blood. The receptors derive from a woman aged 18-35 years who had recovered from COVID-19.

The chain is built from TRBV27 and TRBJ1-1, with D hard to call. The CDR3 loop spans 14 amino acids. Germline loops: CDR1 MNHEY, CDR2 SMNVEV (reference sequence). The V gene lost 1 base and the J gene lost 1 base, with 7 bases spanning the gap. In DNA, the CDR3 is TGTGCCAGCAGTTTATTTTCGTGGAACACTGAAGCTTTCTTT. Its translation is CASSLFSWNTEAFF.

The chain carries TRBV30 and TRBJ1-2, with 9 bases matching TRBD1. The junction had 3 bases not matched to a gene; V was cut back by 3 bases and J by 4 bases. Germline CDR1 is GTSNPN and CDR2 is SVGIG (reference sequence). The CDR3 spans 13 residues. The CDR3 loop is CAWSPGQGYGYTF. In DNA, the CDR3 is TGTGCCTGGAGCCCGGGACAGGGCTATGGCTACACCTTC.

The rearrangement joins TRBV7-9 to TRBJ2-5; 8 bases map to TRBD1. V lost 5 bases, J lost 2 bases, and 4 bases stayed unmatched. Germline-derived CDR1 and CDR2 are SEHNR and FQNEAQ (reference sequence). The CDR3 loop spans 14 amino acids. CDR3 region: CASSPGDRQETQYF. DNA for the CDR3: TGTGCCAGCAGCCCTGGGGACAGGCAAGAGACCCAGTACTTC.

This clone was seen a few times. This rearrangement joins TRBV3-1 (or the pseudogene TRBV3-2) to TRBJ1-2, with TRBD1 as a possible D gene (5 bases). CDR3 size: 14 residues. V lost 2 bases, J lost 7 bases, and 14 bases lay in between. Looked up from germline, CDR1 is LGHDT and CDR2 is YNNKEL (reference sequence). CDR3 nucleotides: TGTGCCAGCAGCCAAAGGGGAAGTATGGGTGGCTACACCTTC. This encodes CASSQRGSMGGYTF.